Given below is one T cell receptor beta chain in context. A CD45RA-negative memory subset and a CD45RA+ naive subset were separated from the CD4+ cells. Between the trimmed V and J ends, which lost 0 bases and 3 bases, there was a span of 14 bases. Germline values: CDR1 MNHEY, CDR2 SVGAGI. The CDR3 has 16 residues. The data originate from a study of shared clonotypes between healthy human individuals. The overall study: Per donor, three plates held CD4 naive cells, three held CD4 memory, two held CD8 naive and one held CD8 memory.

TCRdb's table, derived via immunoSEQ multiplex PCR, lists solely in-frame clones and lacks some. The data hold about 1.5 million clones, with 95% to 99% observed a single time. The sequence derives from a man between 25 and 39 years old in good health. The rearrangement joins TRBV6-5 to TRBJ1-1; D is unresolved. Material for sequencing was naive CD4+ T cells sorted from blood. Specified subset: CD45RA+ positively selected. In DNA, the CDR3 is TGTGCCAGCAGTTACTCGAAAAGATCGCTGGACACTGAAGCTTTCTTT. It yields the protein CASSYSKRSLDTEAFF.